This is a list of T cell receptor beta chains from one sample in a study of CD8+ T cells in alopecia areata. The repertoire was sequenced with immunoSEQ multiplex PCR; TCRdb's copy has only in-frame clones and lacks some. The data hold 95,000 to 150,000 clones, with 61% observed a single time. The sequenced sample was CD4+ T cells sorted from blood, obtained at week 4, from a patient treated with tofacitinib. The receptors here all came from a human donor with alopecia areata. Each CDR3 is given without its conserved first and last residue. A D gene is named only where the DNA matches it firmly.

>TRBJ2-7|TRBV30|-
AWSSPGTIPYEQY
>TRBJ2-5|TRBV27|-
ASSTRTGTETQY
>TRBJ2-1|TRBV10-3|-
AISVRQDAYNEQF
>TRBJ2-7|TRBV30|-
AWSVGTPPVDEQY
>TRBJ1-2|TRBV30|TRBD1
AWSSRDRVYGYT
>TRBJ1-2|TRBV11-2|-
ASSLVGRAMEGYT
>TRBJ2-1|TRBV11-2|TRBD2
ASSSTSGSYNEQF
>TRBJ2-5|TRBV14|-
ASSQESYGGETQY
>TRBJ2-7|TRBV19|TRBD1
ASSFRPGQGNEQY
>TRBJ1-5|TRBV29-1|TRBD1
SVGQGYNQPQH
>TRBJ2-7|TRBV6-5|TRBD1
ASSYEAGQGLYEQY
>TRBJ2-7|TRBV30|-
AWASREILLEQY
>TRBJ2-5|TRBV5-4|-
ASSFGETQY
>TRBJ2-5|TRBV15|-
ATSLHRAQETQY
>TRBJ1-2|TRBV7-9|-
ASSLVFDYGYT
>TRBJ2-7|TRBV10-3|-
AISDLGASYEQY
>TRBJ1-1|TRBV6-6|TRBD1
ASRTGTDHGAF
>TRBJ2-3|TRBV30|-
AWSPQTDTQY
>TRBJ1-2|TRBV29-1|TRBD1
SVLGQGEGYT
>TRBJ1-1|TRBV2|-
ASSSQAAGEAF
>TRBJ1-2|TRBV18|-
ASSQNYGYT
>TRBJ2-3|TRBV6-6|TRBD2
ASSYSGETDTQY
>TRBJ1-2|TRBV27|TRBD1
ASRNGTVYGYT
>TRBJ2-5|TRBV10-3|TRBD2
ASGLGEETQY
>TRBJ2-4|TRBV4-1|-
ASSQEVRNPVGIQY
>TRBJ2-4|TRBV29-1|-
SVDEGRENIQY
>TRBJ1-4|TRBV27|-
ASSPWDAGPEKLF
>TRBJ1-5|TRBV7-9|TRBD1
ASSSLTGVEPQH
>TRBJ2-7|TRBV7-9|-
ASSPRTAVYEQY
>TRBJ2-7|TRBV21-1|-
ASRGTGGPYEQY
>TRBJ2-7|TRBV4-1|-
ASSQDFGGIYEQY
>TRBJ2-6|TRBV10-3|-
AITADSPSGANVLT
>TRBJ2-4|TRBV19|TRBD1
ASNPLGQGNIQY
>TRBJ2-3|TRBV15|TRBD2
ATSRDYGLAESTDTQY
>TRBJ1-1|TRBV30|TRBD1
AWMDRGRTEAF
>TRBJ2-7|TRBV28|TRBD2
ASIPLAGSYEQY
>TRBJ2-3|TRBV7-2|TRBD2
ASSPTSGSTDTQY
>TRBJ2-3|TRBV4-1|TRBD2
ASSRGTSGSEDTQY
>TRBJ1-2|TRBV7-3|TRBD1
ASSRHGRQGNYGYT
>TRBJ2-5|TRBV28|-
ASSFSGTAQY
>TRBJ2-5|TRBV29-1|TRBD2
SVGRRGGTETQY
>TRBJ1-2|TRBV5-6|-
ASSLVGQDYGYT
>TRBJ2-1|TRBV29-1|-
SVARGGNEQF
>TRBJ2-7|TRBV2|TRBD2
ASSESSGAYEQY
>TRBJ1-2|TRBV7-9|-
ASSLAGGYT
>TRBJ2-5|TRBV7-9|-
ASSPREATQY
>TRBJ1-2|TRBV15|-
ATSRDRRRTYGYT
>TRBJ2-3|TRBV12-5|-
ASGLLDRDTQY
>TRBJ1-4|TRBV7-2|-
ASSLGLVAEKLF
>TRBJ2-3|TRBV30|TRBD1
AWGQGAPTQY
>TRBJ1-1|TRBV6-5|TRBD1
ASTWDSSWDTEAF
>TRBJ2-5|TRBV29-1|-
SAGGETQY
>TRBJ1-2|TRBV5-4|TRBD1
ASSFDSGTDGYT
>TRBJ2-7|TRBV29-1|-
SASDGSSYEQY
>TRBJ2-5|TRBV30|-
AWSTGQETQY